This paragraph reports one T cell receptor beta chain. The study ran its PCR with 60 Vbeta and 13 Jbeta primers. Libraries were prepared by immunoSEQ multiplex PCR; TCRdb keeps only in-frame clonotypes and omits some of them. The repertoire holds 150,000 to 200,000 clones, with around 78% as singletons. This sample stems from a study of cytomegalovirus exposure and HLA in healthy donors. V gave up 8 bases and J gave up 4 bases; unmatched junction bases: 4. Germline loops: CDR1 SNHLY, CDR2 FYNNEI. The CDR3 runs to 13 residues. V and J are TRBV2 and TRBJ1-2; 10 nucleotides line up with TRBD1. This TCR was sampled from a woman in her 30s in good health and CMV-seropositive. Sequenced input: PBMCs. Here the CDR3 DNA reads TGTGCCAGCCGACGGACAGGGGGCTATGGCTACACCTTC. This encodes CASRRTGGYGYTF.